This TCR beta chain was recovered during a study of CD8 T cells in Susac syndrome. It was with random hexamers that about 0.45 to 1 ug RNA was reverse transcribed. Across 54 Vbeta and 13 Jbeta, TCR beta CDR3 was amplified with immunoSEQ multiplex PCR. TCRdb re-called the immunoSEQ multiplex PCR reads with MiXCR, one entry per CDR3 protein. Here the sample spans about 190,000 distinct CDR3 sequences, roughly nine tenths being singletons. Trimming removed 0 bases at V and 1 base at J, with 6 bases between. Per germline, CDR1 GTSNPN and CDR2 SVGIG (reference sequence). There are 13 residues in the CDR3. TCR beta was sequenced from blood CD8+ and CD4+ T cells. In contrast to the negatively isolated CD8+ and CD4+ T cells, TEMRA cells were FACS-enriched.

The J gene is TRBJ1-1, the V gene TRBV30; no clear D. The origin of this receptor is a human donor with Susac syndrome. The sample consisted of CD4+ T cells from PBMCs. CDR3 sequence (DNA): TGTGCCTGGAGTGTAGAGGGGAACACTGAAGCTTTCTTT. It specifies CAWSVEGNTEAFF.